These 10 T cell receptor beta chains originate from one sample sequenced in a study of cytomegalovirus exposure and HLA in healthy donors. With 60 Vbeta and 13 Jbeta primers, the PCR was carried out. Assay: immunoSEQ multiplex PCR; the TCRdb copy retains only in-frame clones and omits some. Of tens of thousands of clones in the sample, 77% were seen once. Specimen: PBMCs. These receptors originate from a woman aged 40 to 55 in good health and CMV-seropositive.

CDR3 amino acids: CASSLVGQQNTEAFF. The CDR3 coding sequence is TGCGCCAGCAGCTTGGTGGGACAACAGAACACTGAAGCTTTCTTT. The gene calls are TRBV5-1 and TRBJ1-1; tentative D call: TRBD1 (6 bases). Germline V lookup: CDR1 SGHRS, CDR2 YFSETQ. V was shortened by 0 bases and J by 1 base, with 10 bases between the two germline ends. This CDR3 has 15 residues.

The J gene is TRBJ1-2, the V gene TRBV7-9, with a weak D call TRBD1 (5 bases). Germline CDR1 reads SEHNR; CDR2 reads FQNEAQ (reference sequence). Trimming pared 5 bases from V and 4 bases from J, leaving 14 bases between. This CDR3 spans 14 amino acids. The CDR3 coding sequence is TGTGCCAGCAGCCATGACAGCCTAAGCTATGGCTACACCTTC. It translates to CASSHDSLSYGYTF. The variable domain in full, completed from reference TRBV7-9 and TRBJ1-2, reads DTGVSQNPRHKITKRGQNVTFRCDPISEHNRLYWYRQTLGQGPEFLTYFQNEAQLEKSRLLSDRFSAERPKGSFSTLEIQRTEQGDSAMYLCASSHDSLSYGYTFGSGTRLTVV.

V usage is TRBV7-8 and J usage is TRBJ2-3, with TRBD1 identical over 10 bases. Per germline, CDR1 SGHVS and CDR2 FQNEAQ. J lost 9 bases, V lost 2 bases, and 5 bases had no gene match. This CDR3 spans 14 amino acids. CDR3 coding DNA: TGTGCCAGCAGCTTAACGGACAGGGGGAGCACGCAGTATTTT. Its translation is CASSLTDRGSTQYF.

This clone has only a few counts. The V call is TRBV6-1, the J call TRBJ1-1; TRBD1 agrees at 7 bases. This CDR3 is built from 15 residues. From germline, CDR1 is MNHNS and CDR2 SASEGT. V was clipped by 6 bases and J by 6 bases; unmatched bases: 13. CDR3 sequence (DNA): TGTGCCAGCAGCCACGGAGGGGGCAGGTGGGCTGAAGCTTTCTTT. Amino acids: CASSHGGGRWAEAFF.

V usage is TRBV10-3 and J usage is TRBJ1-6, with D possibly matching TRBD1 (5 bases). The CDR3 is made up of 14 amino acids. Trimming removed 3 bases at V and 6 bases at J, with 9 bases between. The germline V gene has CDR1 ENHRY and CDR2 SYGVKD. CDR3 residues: CAISDRVVNSPLHF. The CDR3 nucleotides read TGTGCCATCAGTGACAGGGTAGTTAATTCACCCCTCCACTTT.

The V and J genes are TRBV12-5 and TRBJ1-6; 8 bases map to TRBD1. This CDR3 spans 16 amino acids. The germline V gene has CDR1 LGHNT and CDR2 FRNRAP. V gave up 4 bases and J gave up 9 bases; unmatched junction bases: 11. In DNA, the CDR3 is TGTGCTAGTGGTTCAAAAACCGGGACAGGTCGTTCACCCCTCCACTTT. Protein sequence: CASGSKTGTGRSPLHF. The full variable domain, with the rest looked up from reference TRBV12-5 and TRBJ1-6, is DARVTQTPRHKVTEMGQEVTMRCQPILGHNTVFWYRQTMMQGLELLAYFRNRAPLDDSGMPKDRFSAEMPDATLATLKIQPSEPRDSAVYFCASGSKTGTGRSPLHFGNGTRLTVT.

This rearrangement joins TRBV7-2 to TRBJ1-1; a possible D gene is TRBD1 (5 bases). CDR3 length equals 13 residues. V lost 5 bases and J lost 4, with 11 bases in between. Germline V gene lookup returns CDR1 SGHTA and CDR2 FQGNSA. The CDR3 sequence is CASSKTVGTEAFF. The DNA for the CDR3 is TGTGCCAGCAGCAAGACAGTCGGCACTGAAGCTTTCTTT. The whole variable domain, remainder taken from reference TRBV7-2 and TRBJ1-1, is GAGVSQSPSNKVTEKGKDVELRCDPISGHTALYWYRQSLGQGLEFLIYFQGNSAPDKSGLPSDRFSAERTGGSVSTLTIQRTQQEDSAVYLCASSKTVGTEAFFGQGTRLTVV.

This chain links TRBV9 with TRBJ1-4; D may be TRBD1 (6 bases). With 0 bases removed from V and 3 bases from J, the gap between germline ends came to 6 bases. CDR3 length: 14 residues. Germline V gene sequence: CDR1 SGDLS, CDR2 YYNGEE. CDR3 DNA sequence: TGTGCCAGCAGCGTAGCAGGGGCTAATGAAAAACTGTTTTTT. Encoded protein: CASSVAGANEKLFF.

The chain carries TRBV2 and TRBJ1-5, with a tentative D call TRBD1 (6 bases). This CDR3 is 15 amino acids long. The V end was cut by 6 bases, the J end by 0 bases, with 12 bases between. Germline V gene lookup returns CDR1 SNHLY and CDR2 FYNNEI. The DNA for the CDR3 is TGTGCCAGCAGGGACAGTCACTATAGCAATCAGCCCCAGCATTTT. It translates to CASRDSHYSNQPQHF.

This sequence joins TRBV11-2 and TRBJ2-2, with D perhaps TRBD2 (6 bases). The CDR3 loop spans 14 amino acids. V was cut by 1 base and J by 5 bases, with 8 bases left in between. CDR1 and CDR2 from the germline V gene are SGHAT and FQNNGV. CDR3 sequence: CASSLAGGTGELFF. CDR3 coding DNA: TGTGCCAGCAGCTTAGCTGGGGGGACCGGGGAGCTGTTTTTT.